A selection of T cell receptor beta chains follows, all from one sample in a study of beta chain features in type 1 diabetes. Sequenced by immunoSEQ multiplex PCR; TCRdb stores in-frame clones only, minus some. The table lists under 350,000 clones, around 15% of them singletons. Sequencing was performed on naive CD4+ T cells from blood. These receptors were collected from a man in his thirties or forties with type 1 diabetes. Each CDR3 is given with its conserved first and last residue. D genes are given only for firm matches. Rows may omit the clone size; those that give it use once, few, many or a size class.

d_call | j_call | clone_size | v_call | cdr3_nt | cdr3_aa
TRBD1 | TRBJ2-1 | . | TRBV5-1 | TGCGCCAGCAGCACGGGGACAGTTGCCTACAATGAGCAGTTCTTC | CASSTGTVAYNEQFF
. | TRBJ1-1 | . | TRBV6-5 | TGTGCCACTTTTCTCCGGAGTATAGGCACTGAAGCTTTCTTT | CATFLRSIGTEAFF
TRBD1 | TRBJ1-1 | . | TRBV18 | TGTGCCAGCTCACCCCAGGGGGCGGACACTGAAGCTTTCTTT | CASSPQGADTEAFF
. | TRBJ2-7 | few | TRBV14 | TGTGCCAGCAGTCCAACGGGGGGCCACGAGCAGTACTTC | CASSPTGGHEQYF
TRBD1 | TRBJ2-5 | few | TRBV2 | TGTGCCAGCAGCTCCGAGACAGGGGCCGAGACCCAGTACTTC | CASSSETGAETQYF
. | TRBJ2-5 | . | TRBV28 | TGTGCCAGCAGCCGTAGGCGGGGCATAACGGCCCAAGAGACCCAGTACTTC | CASSRRRGITAQETQYF
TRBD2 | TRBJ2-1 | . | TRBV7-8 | TGTGCCAGCAGCTTACGGACTAGCGGAGAGCAGTTCTTC | CASSLRTSGEQFF
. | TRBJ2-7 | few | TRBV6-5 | TGTGCCAGCAGTACTGATTCGTCCGAGCAGTACTTC | CASSTDSSEQYF
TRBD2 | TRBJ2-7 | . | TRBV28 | TGTGCCAGCAGTACTAGCGGGTCAACCTACGAGCAGTACTTC | CASSTSGSTYEQYF
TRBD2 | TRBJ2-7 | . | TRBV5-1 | TGCGCCAGCAGCTTGGCCAGCGGGAGGGATTGGGAGCAGTACTTC | CASSLASGRDWEQYF
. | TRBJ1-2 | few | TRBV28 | TGTGCCAGCAGTACCGACAATAACTATGGCTACACCTTC | CASSTDNNYGYTF